A selection of T cell receptor beta chains follows, all from one sample in a study of shared T cell receptors in the human thymus. The table came from immunoSEQ multiplex PCR; TCRdb's copy has only in-frame clones and leaves some out. The sample lists some 700,000 clones; roughly 88% were seen once. These data were also reused for a study on human thymus T cells.

The sequenced material came from thymocytes. These receptors all stem from a boy under two years old with a congenital heart defect. CDR3s include the opening cysteine and the closing phenylalanine or tryptophan. A D gene is named only where the DNA matches it firmly. Clone size, where shown, is once, few, many, or a class for clones that have expanded.

v_gene,j_gene,abundance,d_gene,CDR3aa,CDR3nt
TRBV27,TRBJ2-7,NA,TRBD2,CASTCCGGSGSYEQYF,TGTGCCAGCACTTGCTGCGGGGGTTCGGGTTCCTACGAGCAGTACTTC
TRBV6-1,TRBJ2-2,NA,TRBD2,CASSEAGRGADGELFF,TGTGCCAGCAGTGAAGCCGGGCGGGGGGCAGACGGGGAGCTGTTTTTT
TRBV5-5,TRBJ2-7,few,TRBD2,CASSLWASGRGYEQYF,TGTGCCAGCAGCTTGTGGGCTAGCGGGAGGGGGTACGAGCAGTACTTC
TRBV14,TRBJ2-4,NA,TRBD1,CASSQADRELAKNIQYF,TGTGCCAGCAGCCAGGCTGACAGGGAACTAGCCAAAAACATTCAGTACTTC
TRBV5-5,TRBJ2-4,NA,TRBD2,CASSLLASGENIQYF,TGTGCCAGCAGCCTACTAGCGTCGGGGGAAAACATTCAGTACTTC
TRBV5-6,TRBJ1-1,NA,NA,CASSLRGHLNTEAFF,TGTGCCAGCAGCTTGAGGGGCCATTTGAACACTGAAGCTTTCTTT
TRBV21-1,TRBJ2-5,few,NA,CASSKYRETQYF,TGTGCCAGCAGCAAGTACAGGGAGACCCAGTACTTC
TRBV5-8,TRBJ2-7,NA,TRBD2,CASSPGTSVTYEQYF,TGTGCCAGCAGCCCCGGGACTAGCGTTACCTACGAGCAGTACTTC
TRBV12-5,TRBJ2-7,NA,NA,CASGSPPAGTYEQYF,TGTGCTAGTGGTTCCCCCCCAGCGGGTACCTACGAGCAGTACTTC
TRBV6-5,TRBJ1-5,NA,NA,CASSYSGLRSQPQHF,TGTGCCAGCAGTTACTCGGGACTCCGGTCCCAGCCCCAGCATTTT
TRBV4-2,TRBJ2-1,NA,NA,CASSNDSFSYNEQFF,TGTGCCAGCAGCAACGACTCGTTCTCCTACAATGAGCAGTTCTTC
TRBV27,TRBJ1-2,few,TRBD1,CASSSQGALGGYTF,TGTGCCAGCAGTTCCCAGGGGGCGCTTGGTGGCTACACCTTC
TRBV5-6,TRBJ1-2,few,NA,CASSSRAIEQGTYGYTF,TGTGCCAGCAGCTCACGCGCGATCGAACAGGGAACCTATGGCTACACCTTC
TRBV10-3,TRBJ2-2,NA,TRBD1,CAISEPGTGTNGELFF,TGTGCCATCAGTGAACCCGGGACAGGGACCAACGGGGAGCTGTTTTTT
TRBV7-8,TRBJ1-1,NA,NA,CASSLQGGPNTEAFF,TGTGCCAGCAGCTTACAGGGAGGTCCGAACACTGAAGCTTTCTTT
TRBV5-6,TRBJ1-1,NA,TRBD1,CASSWRGQPNTEAFF,TGTGCCAGCAGCTGGAGGGGACAGCCGAACACTGAAGCTTTCTTT
TRBV4-1,TRBJ2-3,once,TRBD2,CASSKRFGREVADTQYF,TGCGCCAGCAGCAAACGGTTTGGGCGGGAGGTAGCAGATACGCAGTATTTT
TRBV5-4,TRBJ2-2,NA,TRBD2,CASRLEGLGDTGELFF,TGTGCCAGCAGGCTTGAAGGACTAGGGGACACCGGGGAGCTGTTTTTT
TRBV12-2,TRBJ2-7,NA,NA,CASRLAWDRSYEQYF,TGTGCAAGTCGCTTAGCATGGGACAGATCGTACGAGCAGTACTTC
TRBV6-1,TRBJ2-2,NA,TRBD2,CASSEIWTSGGPLTTNTGELFF,TGTGCCAGCAGTGAAATCTGGACTAGCGGGGGACCTCTCACGACGAACACCGGGGAGCTGTTTTTT
TRBV2,TRBJ2-4,NA,NA,CASSDEGGLKNIQYF,TGTGCCAGCAGTGATGAGGGGGGGCTTAAAAACATTCAGTACTTC
TRBV27,TRBJ2-7,NA,TRBD1,CASSPGTGVHEQYF,TGTGCCAGCAGTCCCGGGACAGGGGTCCACGAGCAGTACTTC
TRBV5-4,TRBJ2-7,NA,TRBD2,CASSLGGTSGTYEQYF,TGTGCCAGCAGCTTGGGGGGGACTAGCGGAACCTACGAGCAGTACTTC
TRBV30,TRBJ1-1,NA,NA,CAWSVTQGNGEAFF,TGTGCCTGGAGTGTAACCCAGGGGAACGGTGAAGCTTTCTTT
TRBV19,TRBJ2-4,NA,NA,CASMDPGFGAIQYF,TGTGCCAGCATGGACCCAGGGTTTGGGGCCATTCAGTACTTC
TRBV28,TRBJ1-5,NA,TRBD1,CASSLRGTANQPQHF,TGTGCCAGCAGTTTACGGGGGACAGCGAATCAGCCCCAGCATTTT
TRBV7-2,TRBJ2-7,NA,TRBD1,CASIEDRSYEQYF,TGTGCCAGCATCGAGGACAGGTCCTACGAGCAGTACTTC
TRBV20-1,TRBJ1-5,NA,NA,CSASYFGPQHF,TGCAGTGCTAGCTACTTCGGGCCCCAGCATTTT
TRBV27,TRBJ2-3,NA,NA,CASSLWTTRARDTQYF,TGTGCCAGCAGTTTATGGACGACTAGAGCCCGAGATACGCAGTATTTT
TRBV27,TRBJ2-5,NA,TRBD1,CASGTGTGQETQYF,TGTGCCAGCGGCACCGGGACAGGTCAAGAGACCCAGTACTTC
TRBV4-1,TRBJ1-4,few,NA,CASSQVGPTGKLFF,TGCGCCAGCAGCCAAGTCGGTCCGACGGGAAAACTGTTTTTT
TRBV12-5,TRBJ2-3,NA,NA,CASGHRFHLARDTQYF,TGTGCTAGTGGCCACAGATTCCACCTAGCGCGCGATACGCAGTATTTT
TRBV28,TRBJ2-1,NA,TRBD1,CASSPTGTPYNEQFF,TGTGCCAGCAGTCCGACAGGGACCCCCTACAATGAGCAGTTCTTC
TRBV7-2,TRBJ1-2,NA,TRBD1,CASSARDRPPGYTF,TGTGCCAGCAGCGCCCGGGACAGGCCCCCGGGCTACACCTTC
TRBV27,TRBJ2-7,NA,TRBD1,CASSPSVGQGTYEQYF,TGTGCCAGCAGTCCTAGCGTCGGACAGGGCACCTACGAGCAGTACTTC
TRBV11-2,TRBJ1-1,NA,TRBD1,CASSPQTGPNTEAFF,TGTGCCAGCAGCCCACAGACAGGGCCAAACACTGAAGCTTTCTTT
TRBV10-3,TRBJ1-1,once,TRBD1,CAISCGQGITEAFF,TGTGCCATCAGTTGTGGACAGGGGATCACTGAAGCTTTCTTT
TRBV7-8,TRBJ2-1,NA,NA,CASGLQGAYNEQFF,TGTGCCAGCGGGCTGCAGGGTGCCTACAATGAGCAGTTCTTC
TRBV5-1,TRBJ2-1,NA,NA,CASSRDFRQFF,TGCGCCAGCAGCCGGGACTTCAGGCAGTTCTTC
TRBV9,TRBJ2-7,NA,TRBD2,CASSPGTSSEQYF,TGTGCCAGCAGCCCGGGGACTAGCAGCGAGCAGTACTTC
TRBV10-2,TRBJ2-7,NA,NA,CASSAGFSYEQYF,TGCGCCAGCAGTGCCGGTTTTTCCTACGAGCAGTACTTC
TRBV6-1,TRBJ1-2,NA,NA,CASSRSGYTF,TGTGCCAGCAGTCGTTCCGGCTACACCTTC
TRBV30,TRBJ2-3,NA,TRBD2,CAWSVGLAGNTQYF,TGTGCCTGGAGTGTGGGACTAGCGGGCAATACGCAGTATTTT
TRBV5-5,TRBJ1-1,NA,NA,CASSLEGIVNTEAFF,TGTGCCAGCAGCTTGGAGGGGATCGTGAACACTGAAGCTTTCTTT
TRBV25-1,TRBJ2-3,NA,TRBD2,CASSEREGADTQYF,TGTGCCAGCAGTGAACGGGAGGGCGCAGATACGCAGTATTTT
TRBV11-2,TRBJ1-3,NA,NA,CASSSSVGNTIYF,TGTGCCAGCAGCTCATCAGTCGGAAACACCATATATTTT
TRBV9,TRBJ2-2,NA,NA,CASSPSRGTTGELFF,TGTGCCAGCAGCCCCTCCCGGGGGACCACCGGGGAGCTGTTTTTT
TRBV28,TRBJ2-2,NA,NA,CASTANTGELLF,TGTGCCAGCACCGCGAACACCGGGGAGCTGCTTTTT
TRBV6-1,TRBJ2-3,NA,NA,CASSEAVEGRNTDTQYF,TGTGCCAGCAGTGAAGCAGTGGAGGGGCGAAACACAGATACGCAGTATTTT
TRBV27,TRBJ2-1,NA,TRBD2,CASTLTATSGEQFF,TGTGCCAGCACGTTAACGGCGACTAGCGGTGAGCAGTTCTTC
TRBV29-1,TRBJ2-3,NA,TRBD2,CSVPSSGSTDTQYF,TGCAGCGTTCCCTCTAGCGGTAGCACAGATACGCAGTATTTT
TRBV5-4,TRBJ2-2,NA,NA,CASSHPGTNTGELFF,TGTGCCAGCAGCCACCCGGGAACGAACACCGGGGAGCTGTTTTTT
TRBV19,TRBJ2-1,NA,NA,CASSMESGSYNEQFF,TGTGCCAGTAGTATGGAGAGCGGCTCCTACAATGAGCAGTTCTTC
TRBV7-3,TRBJ2-3,NA,TRBD2,CASSASGTSGVTDTQYF,TGTGCCAGCAGCGCCTCCGGGACTAGCGGAGTTACAGATACGCAGTATTTT
TRBV28,TRBJ2-3,NA,NA,CACRTGWGPSTDTQYF,TGTGCCTGCCGGACGGGATGGGGGCCTAGCACAGATACGCAGTATTTT
TRBV7-2,TRBJ2-1,NA,NA,CASSLDRAEVVNEQFF,TGTGCCAGCAGCTTAGATCGAGCGGAGGTAGTTAATGAGCAGTTCTTC
TRBV6-6,TRBJ1-1,NA,NA,CASSDSEAFF,TGTGCCAGCTCGGACAGCGAAGCTTTCTTT
TRBV6-1,TRBJ2-7,NA,TRBD1,CASQDRGHPYEQYF,TGTGCCAGCCAGGACAGGGGGCACCCCTACGAGCAGTACTTC
TRBV28,TRBJ1-1,NA,NA,CASRTMGGTEAFF,TGTGCCAGCAGGACAATGGGGGGGACTGAAGCTTTCTTT
TRBV4-2,TRBJ2-3,NA,TRBD2,CASSQGAGDPVGTDTQYF,TGTGCCAGCAGCCAAGGTGCGGGGGACCCTGTGGGCACAGATACGCAGTATTTT